This T cell receptor beta chain comes out of a study of early T cells in non-severe SARS-CoV-2 infection. Looking at the study overall: Sequencing input comprised bulk RNA from unsorted whole blood; chain pairing was not available.

The library protocol tagged individual cDNA molecules with unique molecular identifiers. TCRdb processed the 5' RACE reads anew with MiXCR; each CDR3 protein has one entry. The sample lists 75,000 to 80,000 distinct CDR3 sequences; about 14% were seen once. This clonotype was observed at least ten times. This TCR was recovered from an adult who was a healthcare worker with PCR-confirmed SARS-CoV-2 infection or an uninfected control (not recorded which). Sequencing was carried out using whole blood.

The CDR3 coding sequence is TGCAGTGCTTGGGACACCGGAAGAGTCTCTGGAAACACCATATATTTT. This translates into CSAWDTGRVSGNTIYF. V and J are TRBV20-1 and TRBJ1-3; TRBD1 is a possible D gene (6 bases). The CDR3 is 16 amino acids. Trimming pared 5 bases from V and 0 bases from J, leaving 17 bases between. CDR1 is DFQATT and CDR2 is SNEGSKA in the germline V gene (reference sequence).